These 2 T cell receptor beta chains share one sample of origin, sequenced in a study of technical replicates of blood from several donors. Sequencing used immunoSEQ multiplex PCR; TCRdb keeps in-frame clones, though not all of them. The table has approximately 87,000 clones, 85% to 95% seen once. Input material: T cells isolated from PBMCs. Receptors were obtained from a human donor in good health.

This chain links TRBV10-1 with TRBJ2-7, with D maybe TRBD1 (5 bases). V was shortened by 6 bases and J by 5 bases, with 17 bases between the two germline ends. CDR1 is WNHNN, CDR2 SYGVQD, per germline (reference sequence). CDR3 size: 14 residues. The CDR3 here is CASSPFPGIHEQYF. The CDR3, as DNA: TGCGCCAGCAGCCCTTTCCCAGGGATCCACGAGCAGTACTTC.

The V gene is TRBV6-1, the J gene TRBJ1-3; D gene unclear. Trimming removed 4 bases at V and 0 bases at J, with 7 bases between. This CDR3 region has 14 residues. CDR1 is MNHNS, CDR2 SASEGT, per germline. This CDR3 reads CASSVEISGNTIYF. Written as DNA, the CDR3 is TGTGCCAGCAGTGTAGAGATCTCTGGAAACACCATATATTTT.